The 31 T cell receptor beta chains below were found in one sample sequenced in a study of shared clonotypes between healthy human individuals. Naive CD8 cells, CD45RO-negative and positively selected for CCR7, excluded terminally differentiated effector memory CD45RA+ cells. TCRdb's copy holds only in-frame clones and misses some; the assay was immunoSEQ multiplex PCR. The repertoire holds about 580,000 clones, 95% to 98% seen once, with more than 0.3% in the top ten. Material: naive CD8+ T cells sorted from blood. These receptors were obtained from a young man in good health.

As for this clone: This CDR3 fails to terminate in the conserved phenylalanine or tryptophan, so it likely reflects a read error. It is unclear where the CDR3 begins or ends on the DNA, so no DNA is shown, and the CDR3 is as TCRdb lists it. The rearrangement joins TRBV29-1 to TRBJ1-1. Germline lookup yields CDR1 SQVTM and CDR2 ANQGSEA. The CDR3 is 9 amino acids long, termini counted. The CDR3 region is CSVEDPDAL.

The chain employs TRBV9 and TRBJ2-1, with 11 bases lining up with TRBD2. This CDR3 comprises 17 residues. CDR1 and CDR2 (germline): SGDLS, YYNGEE. After removal of 4 bases from V and 3 bases from J, the junction contained 9 bases not matched to a gene. CDR3 nucleotide sequence: TGTGCCAGCAGCTCCCGACTAGCGGGATTCGGCTACAATGAGCAGTTCTTC. Its translation: CASSSRLAGFGYNEQFF.

The chain couples TRBV11-2 to TRBJ2-7; 9 positions agree with TRBD2. CDR3 length: 15 residues. V was clipped by 2 bases and J by 3 bases; unmatched bases: 5. Germline values: CDR1 SGHAT, CDR2 FQNNGV. The CDR3 DNA sequence: TGTGCCAGCAGCTTACAAGCGGGAGGTTTCTACGAGCAGTACTTC. Protein: CASSLQAGGFYEQYF.

The chain uses TRBV6-5 and TRBJ2-2, with a tentative D call TRBD2 (6 bases). V lost 2 bases, J lost 6 bases, and 13 bases lay in between. Germline values: CDR1 MNHEY, CDR2 SVGAGI. The CDR3 extends over 15 amino acids. CDR3 in amino acids: CASSYTTGDPGELFF. The CDR3 DNA follows: TGTGCCAGCAGTTACACGACGGGGGACCCCGGGGAGCTGTTTTTT.

The V gene is TRBV30, the J gene TRBJ2-3, with TRBD2 matching over 14 bases. There are 16 residues in the CDR3. Germline CDR1 and CDR2: GTSNPN and SVGIG (reference sequence). The V and J ends lost 2 bases and 5 bases, in that order; junction bases with no gene match: 6. The CDR3 is CAWSRGTSGSKDTQYF. Written as DNA, the CDR3 is TGTGCCTGGAGTCGCGGGACTAGCGGGAGTAAAGATACGCAGTATTTT.

This clone was counted once. This chain uses TRBV27 with TRBJ2-2; perhaps D is TRBD1 or TRBD2 (5 bases each). V lost 3 bases, J lost 5 bases, and 19 bases lay in between. Germline lookup yields CDR1 MNHEY and CDR2 SMNVEV (reference sequence). The CDR3 covers 17 residues. In nucleotides, the CDR3 is TGTGCCAGCAGTTTTGGGTCGACGGGGCCTCGGACCGGGGAGCTGTTTTTT. It is translated as CASSFGSTGPRTGELFF.

The chain has TRBV29-1 and TRBJ2-1; 9 bases are a match to TRBD2. Germline trimming cut 1 base from V and 1 base from J; bases unmatched to any gene: 11. Germline CDR1 is SQVTM and CDR2 is ANQGSEA. The CDR3 has 18 amino acids. CDR3 sequence reads: CSVEGLAGVSGSYNEQFF. The CDR3 nucleotides are TGCAGCGTTGAAGGGTTAGCGGGAGTGAGCGGGTCCTACAATGAGCAGTTCTTC.

This rearrangement joins TRBV5-1 to TRBJ2-6; D is unresolved. This CDR3 is 15 amino acids long. Germline assignment: CDR1 SGHRS and CDR2 YFSETQ. Trimming removed 0 bases from V and 0 bases from J, with 4 bases in between. This chain's CDR3 is CASSLVDSGANVLTF. The CDR3 DNA follows: TGCGCCAGCAGCTTGGTCGACTCTGGGGCCAACGTCCTGACTTTC.

CDR3 coding DNA: TGTGCCAGCAGTTTCCAGGGATCCAAAAACATTCAGTACTTC. Its protein is CASSFQGSKNIQYF. The chain recombines TRBV28 with TRBJ2-4; perhaps TRBD1 as D (5 bases). V shed 3 bases and J shed 2 bases, with 8 bases lying between them. CDR1 and CDR2 from the germline V gene are MDHEN and SYDVKM. The CDR3 runs to 14 residues.

The chain links TRBV6-1 to TRBJ2-3; 13 nucleotides align to TRBD2. Trimming cost V 4 bases and J 1 base; bases outside gene matches: 2. The CDR3 sequence is 16 residues long. Germline loops: CDR1 MNHNS, CDR2 SASEGT. DNA for the CDR3: TGTGCCAGCAGTGGGGGACTAGCGGGACGCACAGATACGCAGTATTTT. Protein: CASSGGLAGRTDTQYF.

CDR3 protein: CASSTPQNIQYF. The CDR3 coding sequence is TGTGCCAGCAGCACCCCCCAAAACATTCAGTACTTC. The chain uses TRBV11-2 and TRBJ2-4; no definite D call. V lost 5 bases, J lost 5 bases, and 7 bases lay in between. Germline V gene sequence: CDR1 SGHAT, CDR2 FQNNGV. The CDR3 has 12 residues.

The chain recombines TRBV7-9 with TRBJ2-7, with TRBD2 matching 9 bases. This CDR3 comprises 16 residues. Per germline, CDR1 SEHNR and CDR2 FQNEAQ (reference sequence). V was pared by 5 bases and J by 4 bases, with 12 bases of the junction left unmatched. CDR3: CASSPPLREGPYEQYF. CDR3 DNA: TGTGCCAGCAGCCCTCCTTTGCGGGAGGGCCCGTACGAGCAGTACTTC. Full variable domain (rest looked up from reference TRBV7-9 and TRBJ2-7): DTGVSQNPRHKITKRGQNVTFRCDPISEHNRLYWYRQTLGQGPEFLTYFQNEAQLEKSRLLSDRFSAERPKGSFSTLEIQRTEQGDSAMYLCASSPPLREGPYEQYFGPGTRLTVT.

The J gene is TRBJ1-2, the V gene TRBV5-5; D might be TRBD1 (5 bases). Deletions cut 3 bases from V and 5 bases from J, with 14 bases between. Germline V gene sequence: CDR1 SGHKS, CDR2 YYEKEE (reference sequence). The CDR3 is made up of 14 amino acids. As DNA, the CDR3 is TGTGCCAGCAGCTCTGGACAAGGCGGATATGGCTACACCTTC. Amino acids: CASSSGQGGYGYTF.

The chain couples TRBV28 to TRBJ1-5, with 9 nucleotides matching TRBD1. V shed 4 bases and J 4 bases; nucleotides not matched to a gene: 8. This CDR3 spans 16 amino acids. The V gene's germline CDR1 is MDHEN and CDR2 SYDVKM. CDR3 bases: TGTGCCAGCAGTTCCGGGACAGGGCTGGGGAATCAGCCCCAGCATTTT. This gives the protein CASSSGTGLGNQPQHF.

The chain employs TRBV2 and TRBJ2-7; tentatively, D is TRBD1 (5 bases). CDR1 and CDR2 (germline): SNHLY, FYNNEI. The germline V and J ends were trimmed by 4 bases and 2 bases, with 12 bases remaining between them. The CDR3 contains 14 residues. The CDR3 sequence: CASSGQNTPYEQYF. DNA of the CDR3: TGTGCCAGCAGTGGACAGAACACCCCCTACGAGCAGTACTTC.

Notes on this clone: A much larger clone lies one base from this, so it may be a read error. The rearrangement joins TRBV5-4 to TRBJ2-7, with D unresolved. Germline CDR1 reads SGHNT; CDR2 reads YYREEE (reference sequence). The V end lost 0 bases, the J end lost 3 bases, and 4 bases lay between the germline ends. CDR3 length: 12 amino acids. The CDR3 DNA is TGTGCCAGCAGCTTGGTCGGCTACGAGCAGTACTTC. The encoded protein is CASSLVGYEQYF.

The table lists this clone with a count of one. V gene TRBV5-4 combines with J gene TRBJ1-4; 9 positions agree with TRBD1. The germline V gene encodes CDR1 SGHNT and CDR2 YYREEE (reference sequence). CDR3 length equals 18 residues. The V gene end was trimmed by 5 bases and the J gene end by 7 bases; junction bases not matched to a gene: 18. As DNA, the CDR3 is TGTGCCAGCAGTACCGGGACAGGGAGACGATTGATGGGTGAAAAACTGTTTTTT. As protein: CASSTGTGRRLMGEKLFF.

V is TRBV2 and J is TRBJ2-3, with 9 bases aligning to TRBD2. CDR3 size: 17 residues. Germline V CDR1 and CDR2: SNHLY, FYNNEI. The V and J ends lost 1 base and 15 bases, in that order; junction bases with no gene match: 20. For the CDR3, the DNA is TGTGCCAGCAGTGAAGTTCTTGCTAGCGGGACTAGCTCGGTCCTCTATTTT. Encoded protein: CASSEVLASGTSSVLYF. Together with reference TRBV2 and TRBJ2-3, the CDR3 gives the full variable domain: EPEVTQTPSHQVTQMGQEVILRCVPISNHLYFYWYRQILGQKVEFLVSFYNNEISEKSEIFDDQFSVERPDGSNFTLKIRSTKLEDSAMYFCASSEVLASGTSSVLYFGPGTRLTVL.

This clone was seen once. The CDR3 DNA sequence: TGTGCCAGCAGCGTAAGCCATGAGCAGTTCTTC. The encoded protein is CASSVSHEQFF. This sequence joins TRBV9 and TRBJ2-1; no reliable D call. This CDR3 spans 11 amino acids. Germline V gives CDR1 SGDLS, CDR2 YYNGEE. The V end was cut by 1 base, the J end by 8 bases, with 4 bases between.

This chain uses TRBV13 with TRBJ2-3, with 7 bases matching TRBD1. The V gene end was trimmed by 5 bases and the J gene end by 1 base; junction bases not matched to a gene: 9. This CDR3 region has 16 residues. Germline V gives CDR1 PRHDT, CDR2 FYEKMQ (reference sequence). In DNA form, the CDR3 reads TGTGCCAGCAGCACTTCCCCCGGGACAGGCACAGATACGCAGTATTTT. This translates into CASSTSPGTGTDTQYF.

This chain connects TRBV10-2 to TRBJ1-1; a possible D gene is TRBD1 (6 bases). V lost 0 bases and J 7 bases, leaving 12 bases between the germline ends. Looked up from germline, CDR1 is WSHSY and CDR2 is SAAADI. The CDR3 sequence is 14 residues long. The chain's CDR3 is CASSESRGGGEAFF. CDR3 nucleotides: TGCGCCAGCAGTGAGTCTCGAGGGGGAGGTGAAGCTTTCTTT.

This sequence joins TRBV27 and TRBJ2-1; 11 bases are a match to TRBD1. There are 17 residues in the CDR3. Per the germline V gene, CDR1 is MNHEY and CDR2 is SMNVEV (reference sequence). J gave up 9 bases and V 7 bases, and 17 bases lay outside the gene matches. The DNA for the CDR3 is TGTGCCAGCACCCTTGGCCTGGGACAGGGGGTGGGCGGTGAGCAGTTCTTC. Protein sequence: CASTLGLGQGVGGEQFF.

A word on this clone: The same CDR3 arises from other DNA sequences in this sample as well. J is TRBJ2-7 and V is TRBV27, with unresolved D. The ends were cut back, 0 bases at V and 2 bases at J, with 5 bases in the middle. The CDR3 runs to 13 residues. Germline loops: CDR1 MNHEY, CDR2 SMNVEV (reference sequence). Here the CDR3 DNA reads TGTGCCAGCAGTTTATCGCGAGCCTACGAGCAGTACTTC. Protein: CASSLSRAYEQYF.

The chain recombines TRBV6-5 with TRBJ2-7; 7 positions agree with TRBD1. J lost 2 bases, V lost 2 bases, and 9 bases had no gene match. CDR1 and CDR2 (germline): MNHEY, SVGAGI. This CDR3 has 16 amino acids. CDR3 sequence: CASSYLGTETPYEQYF. In DNA, the CDR3 is TGTGCCAGCAGTTACCTCGGGACAGAAACCCCCTACGAGCAGTACTTC.

The chain employs TRBV6-6 and TRBJ2-5; D uncertain. Germline CDR1 MNHNY, CDR2 SVGAGI (reference sequence). The CDR3 is 15 residues long. V lost 4 bases and J lost 3, with 15 bases in between. The CDR3 protein is CASSFSPNIEETQYF. The CDR3, as DNA: TGTGCCAGCAGTTTTTCCCCCAACATAGAAGAGACCCAGTACTTC.

The chain links TRBV10-3 to TRBJ2-1, with D unresolved. The V and J ends lost 0 bases and 0 bases respectively, with 9 bases between them. CDR3 length: 16 residues. CDR1 and CDR2 from the germline V gene are ENHRY and SYGVKD. CDR3 loop: CAISESTQASYNEQFF. Here the CDR3 DNA reads TGTGCCATCAGTGAGTCTACCCAGGCCTCCTACAATGAGCAGTTCTTC.

This clone has only a few counts. The chain uses TRBV7-9 and TRBJ2-3, with 8 bases matching TRBD1. The CDR3 is 14 residues long. Germline V CDR1 and CDR2: SEHNR, FQNEAQ (reference sequence). J gave up 15 bases and V 5 bases, and 16 bases lay outside the gene matches. The CDR3 DNA reads TGTGCCAGCAGCAACAGCGCCGACAGGGGCCCGAGTTATTTT. Translating it yields CASSNSADRGPSYF.

CDR3 residues: CAIGREQYNEQFF. The DNA of the CDR3 is TGTGCCATCGGGCGGGAACAGTACAATGAGCAGTTCTTC. The V and J genes are TRBV10-3 and TRBJ2-1, with D possibly matching TRBD2 (6 bases). Germline CDR1 and CDR2: ENHRY and SYGVKD. V lost 8 bases to trimming and J lost 4 bases, with 12 bases between them. The CDR3 runs to 13 residues.

As regards this clone: Distinct nucleotide sequences in the sample also encode this CDR3. The chain couples TRBV27 to TRBJ2-7; 7 bases line up with TRBD2. Unmatched junction bases numbered 6, after V lost 3 bases and J lost 4 bases. The CDR3 covers 14 residues. The germline CDR1 and CDR2 sequences are MNHEY and SMNVEV (reference sequence). CDR3 residues: CASSFGGGAYEQYF. CDR3 in DNA: TGTGCCAGCAGTTTTGGGGGAGGGGCGTACGAGCAGTACTTC.

J is TRBJ2-7 and V is TRBV5-1; 7 nucleotides line up with TRBD1. Trimming took 3 bases from V and 3 from J; bases not matched to a gene: 9. CDR3 size: 15 residues. CDR1 SGHRS and CDR2 YFSETQ come from the germline V gene. The CDR3 protein is CASSSQQGPNYEQYF. For the CDR3, the DNA is TGCGCCAGCAGCTCCCAACAGGGGCCGAACTACGAGCAGTACTTC. The full variable domain, in which reference TRBV5-1 and TRBJ2-7 provide the parts outside the CDR3, is KAGVTQTPRYLIKTRGQQVTLSCSPISGHRSVSWYQQTPGQGLQFLFEYFSETQRNKGNFPGRFSGRQFSNSRSEMNVSTLELGDSALYLCASSSQQGPNYEQYFGPGTRLTVT.

CDR3 residues: CASSEVVGTEAFF. In nucleotides, the CDR3 is TGTGCCAGCAGTGAAGTGGTGGGCACTGAAGCTTTCTTT. V usage is TRBV6-1 and J usage is TRBJ1-1; D unclear. Germline V gives CDR1 MNHNS, CDR2 SASEGT. The V end was cut by 1 base, the J end by 4 bases, with 7 bases between. The length of the CDR3 is 13 residues.